These 26 T cell receptor beta chains were all obtained from the same sample, sequenced in a study of CD8 T cells in ankylosing spondylitis. Using its own MiXCR run on the 5' RACE reads, TCRdb lists one record per CDR3 protein. The repertoire holds just over 350,000 distinct CDR3 sequences, with roughly 22% as singletons. Source material: blood, either unsorted or a sorted T cell fraction (not recorded which). The source of these receptors is a male donor with ankylosing spondylitis or in good health (not recorded which).

The chain couples TRBV20-1 to TRBJ2-2, with 7 bases fitting TRBD1. Germline V gene lookup returns CDR1 DFQATT and CDR2 SNEGSKA (reference sequence). The CDR3 contains 16 residues. The V gene end was trimmed by 5 bases and the J gene end by 1 base; junction bases not matched to a gene: 10. The CDR3 nucleotides read TGCAGTGCTCGGGACAGTAAAGCCATGAACACCGGGGAGCTGTTTTTT. Its translation is CSARDSKAMNTGELFF.

Only a few counts were recorded for this clonotype. The genes are TRBV4-1 and TRBJ1-1; 11 nucleotides agree with TRBD1. Germline lookup yields CDR1 MGHRA and CDR2 YSYEKL. V was pared by 3 bases and J by 4 bases, with 4 bases of the junction left unmatched. The CDR3 length is 15 residues. The CDR3 protein is CASSHPGTGGTEAFF. Written as DNA, the CDR3 is TGCGCCAGCAGCCACCCCGGGACAGGGGGCACTGAAGCTTTCTTT.

The chain has TRBV20-1 and TRBJ2-1; 15 nucleotides agree with TRBD2. CDR1 DFQATT and CDR2 SNEGSKA come from the germline V gene (reference sequence). The CDR3 spans 16 residues. Trimming cost V 1 base and J 10 bases; bases outside gene matches: 8. CDR3: CSARGGTSGGPLEQFF. In DNA form, the CDR3 reads TGCAGTGCTAGAGGGGGGACTAGCGGGGGGCCCCTCGAGCAGTTCTTC.

The chain has TRBV7-4 and TRBJ2-7; a possible D gene is TRBD1 (6 bases). Germline V gene sequence: CDR1 SGHVT, CDR2 SQSDAQ. CDR3 size: 14 residues. Trimming shortened V by 0 bases and J by 6 bases, and 12 bases separated the two germline ends. This chain's CDR3 is CASSLAPGGCEQYF. CDR3 in DNA: TGTGCCAGCAGCTTAGCACCTGGGGGCTGCGAGCAGTACTTC.

This clonotype was observed a handful of times. The chain combines TRBV28 with TRBJ2-4; D not certain. The CDR3 totals 16 residues. CDR1 and CDR2 from the germline V gene are MDHEN and SYDVKM. Trimming shortened V by 4 bases and J by 0 bases, and 13 bases separated the two germline ends. CDR3 nucleotides: TGTGCCAGCAGTTGCCCCCCGAAGGGAGCCAAAAACATTCAGTACTTC. Translated: CASSCPPKGAKNIQYF. The variable domain in full, with the rest retrieved from reference TRBV28 and TRBJ2-4, is DVKVTQSSRYLVKRTGEKVFLECVQDMDHENMFWYRQDPGLGLRLIYFSYDVKMKEKGDIPEGYSVSREKKERFSLILESASTNQTSMYLCASSCPPKGAKNIQYFGAGTRLSVL.

The rearrangement joins TRBV29-1 to TRBJ2-2; D unresolved. V was cut by 5 bases and J by 8 bases, with 9 bases left in between. CDR3 size: 11 residues. From germline, CDR1 is SQVTM and CDR2 ANQGSEA. The CDR3: CSVSLLGELFF. CDR3 bases: TGCAGCGTTTCTTTGCTGGGGGAGCTGTTTTTT.

This rearrangement joins TRBV7-9 to TRBJ1-2; D remains unclear. The germline V and J ends were trimmed by 5 bases and 1 base, with 14 bases remaining between them. From germline, CDR1 is SEHNR and CDR2 FQNEAQ (reference sequence). This CDR3 is built from 15 residues. CDR3 protein: CASSPTIRDNYGYTF. The CDR3 DNA reads TGTGCCAGCAGCCCCACGATTCGCGATAACTATGGCTACACCTTC.

CDR3 in DNA: TGTGCCACCAGCGCGGCGGGGGTCCTCGGCAATGAGCAGTTCTTC. It codes for CATSAAGVLGNEQFF. The chain combines TRBV24-1 with TRBJ2-1; 7 nucleotides line up with TRBD2. V dropped 7 bases and J dropped 6; count of bases not matched to a gene: 11. The CDR3 is made up of 15 amino acids. The germline V gene encodes CDR1 KGHDR and CDR2 SFDVKD.

Regarding this clonotype: A much bigger clone sits one base away, suggesting this may be a read error. The V and J genes are TRBV12-3 or TRBV12-4 and TRBJ2-5; TRBD1 is a possible D gene (6 bases). The CDR3 has 14 amino acids. Trimming took 5 bases from V and 2 from J, leaving 12 bases between them. Here the CDR3 reads CASSHRDTQETQYF. The CDR3 coding sequence is TGTGCCAGCAGTCACCGGGACACGCAAGAGACCCAGTACTTC.

This chain uses TRBV5-5 with TRBJ2-7, with D perhaps TRBD1 (5 bases). This CDR3 has 15 amino acids. Trimming pared 1 base from V and 3 bases from J, leaving 14 bases between. Germline CDR1 reads SGHKS; CDR2 reads YYEKEE (reference sequence). The CDR3 DNA sequence: TGTGCCAGCAGCTTGAGCAGGGTGGTTATCTACGAGCAGTACTTC. It yields the protein CASSLSRVVIYEQYF.

V and J are TRBV20-1 and TRBJ1-2; 7 bases line up with TRBD1. The germline V gene has CDR1 DFQATT and CDR2 SNEGSKA (reference sequence). This CDR3 contains 18 residues. V lost 1 base to trimming and J lost 4 bases; unmatched junction nucleotides: 18. The CDR3 nucleotides are TGCAGTGCTAGAGGGGTTTTCATAGAGGGGGCTGGAGGCTATGGCTACACCTTC. Protein product: CSARGVFIEGAGGYGYTF.

Of note for this clonotype: One end of the junction fails to match germline, which may point to a read error. The CDR3 bases are TGTGCCAGCAGCCCAGGGGGGGACACATTCTACGAGCAGTATTTC. It yields the protein CASSPGGDTFYEQYF. The V gene is TRBV4-2, the J gene TRBJ2-7; D tentatively reads TRBD1 or TRBD2 (7 bases each). Germline V gene lookup returns CDR1 LGHNA and CDR2 YNFKEQ. The CDR3 loop spans 15 amino acids.

This clonotype was observed a few times. The chain links TRBV11-2 to TRBJ2-7, with 9 bases aligning to TRBD2. Germline V gene sequence: CDR1 SGHAT, CDR2 FQNNGV. This CDR3 spans 15 amino acids. The V segment lost 5 bases and the J segment 4 bases; nucleotides outside the gene matches: 9. CDR3 in DNA: TGTGCCAGCAGCCCTACAGCGGGGGGTTCTTACGAGCAGTACTTC. It translates to CASSPTAGGSYEQYF. Together with reference TRBV11-2 and TRBJ2-7, the CDR3 gives the full variable domain: EAGVAQSPRYKIIEKRQSVAFWCNPISGHATLYWYQQILGQGPKLLIQFQNNGVVDDSQLPKDRFSAERLKGVDSTLKIQPAKLEDSAVYLCASSPTAGGSYEQYFGPGTRLTVT.

The chain couples TRBV12-3 or TRBV12-4 to TRBJ2-4; D is undetermined. There are 16 residues in the CDR3. V was trimmed by 4 bases and J by 1 base, leaving 14 bases between them. The CDR3 DNA reads TGTGCCAGCAGTTCCGATCAGGCGCGGGCCAAAAACATTCAGTACTTC. Translated, it gives CASSSDQARAKNIQYF.

This clonotype has just a few counts. This chain joins TRBV27 and TRBJ2-5; 10 bases agree with TRBD1. Unmatched junction bases numbered 5, after V lost 7 bases and J lost 3 bases. The CDR3 has 14 amino acids. Germline assignment: CDR1 MNHEY and CDR2 SMNVEV (reference sequence). The CDR3 bases are TGTGCCAGCACCCCCGGACAGGGGGAAGAGACCCAGTACTTC. This translates into CASTPGQGEETQYF.

The genes are TRBV29-1 and TRBJ2-5, with no clear D. This CDR3 has 14 amino acids. Trimming took 4 bases from V and 0 from J, leaving 12 bases between them. Germline V gene data show CDR1 as SQVTM and CDR2 as ANQGSEA. The DNA of the CDR3 is TGCAGCGTTGTGGGCCTCGACTACCAAGAGACCCAGTACTTC. It codes for CSVVGLDYQETQYF.

This clonotype was detected a few times. The CDR3 nucleotides read TGTGCCTGGACTCGGGCAGGGAACACAGATACGCAGTATTTT. Encoded protein: CAWTRAGNTDTQYF. The genes are TRBV30 and TRBJ2-3; possible D gene TRBD1, 5 bases. Per the germline V gene, CDR1 is GTSNPN and CDR2 is SVGIG (reference sequence). V was pared by 4 bases and J by 2 bases, with 13 bases between. The CDR3 contains 14 residues.

There are a few counts of this clonotype. V and J are TRBV6-7 and TRBJ1-6; D not resolved. TRBV6-7 falls under the ORF class, with uncertain function. CDR3 size: 21 residues. Between the trimmed V and J ends, which lost 0 bases and 0 bases, there was a span of 21 bases. The CDR3 DNA follows: TGTGCCAGCAGTTACTCGCAACTCACTGGCGGGTTCAGCTCCTATAATTCACCCCTCCACTTT. Encoded protein: CASSYSQLTGGFSSYNSPLHF.

In this sample, this clonotype turned up many times. The rearrangement joins TRBV12-3 or TRBV12-4 to TRBJ2-3, with 13 bases aligning to TRBD2. The V gene end was trimmed by 5 bases and the J gene end by 4 bases; junction bases not matched to a gene: 0. The CDR3 has 14 amino acids. CDR3 residues: CASSTSGGADTQYF. The CDR3 DNA is TGTGCCAGCAGTACTAGCGGGGGGGCAGATACGCAGTATTTT.

A few counts support this clonotype. The rearrangement joins TRBV28 to TRBJ2-3; tentative D call: TRBD2 (5 bases). The germline V gene encodes CDR1 MDHEN and CDR2 SYDVKM. The CDR3 is 11 residues long. With 5 bases removed from V and 7 bases from J, the gap between germline ends came to 7 bases. The CDR3 spells CASSPGNTQYF. The CDR3 DNA sequence: TGTGCCAGCAGTCCGGGGAATACGCAGTATTTT.

The V gene is TRBV28, the J gene TRBJ2-3; TRBD2 matches 11 bases. V lost 7 bases to trimming and J lost 4 bases; unmatched junction nucleotides: 7. This CDR3 is built from 15 residues. Germline-derived CDR1 and CDR2 are MDHEN and SYDVKM. CDR3 region: CASNLAGGRADTQYF. The CDR3, as DNA: TGTGCCAGCAATCTAGCGGGGGGCAGGGCAGATACGCAGTATTTT.

This clonotype was seen a few times. The chain joins TRBV12-3 or TRBV12-4 to TRBJ1-1; D remains unclear. V shed 5 bases and J shed 0 bases, with 10 bases lying between them. CDR3 size: 14 residues. The CDR3 bases are TGTGCCAGCAGTCCCCAAAGCCTGAACACTGAAGCTTTCTTT. Residues: CASSPQSLNTEAFF.

Notes on this clonotype: A much larger clone lies one base from this, so it may be a read error. J is TRBJ1-2 and V is TRBV29-1, with D perhaps TRBD1 (6 bases). V shed 5 bases and J shed 5 bases, with 21 bases lying between them. The germline gives CDR1 SQVTM, CDR2 ANQGSEA. This CDR3 spans 15 amino acids. In nucleotides, the CDR3 is TGCAGCGTTTGGGAGGAAACAGGGCCATCGTATGGCTACACCTTC. Translation gives CSVWEETGPSYGYTF.

V and J are TRBV12-3 or TRBV12-4 and TRBJ1-5; D remains unclear. V gave up 5 bases and J gave up 7 bases, with 12 bases separating them. The CDR3 covers 13 residues. The DNA for the CDR3 is TGTGCCAGCAGTCGGGAGGGAAGACAGCCCCAGCATTTT. It codes for CASSREGRQPQHF.

This clonotype has at least ten counts. This chain joins TRBV12-3 or TRBV12-4 and TRBJ2-7, with 10 bases lining up with TRBD2. The J segment lost 3 bases and the V segment lost 2 bases, leaving 1 base of the junction unmatched. This CDR3 has 14 amino acids. This chain's CDR3 is CASSLTSGDYEQYF. DNA for the CDR3: TGTGCCAGCAGTTTAACTAGCGGGGACTACGAGCAGTACTTC.

V is TRBV7-9 and J is TRBJ2-1; 8 bases are shared with TRBD2. The V and J ends lost 3 bases and 7 bases, in that order; junction bases with no gene match: 14. The CDR3 extends over 17 amino acids. Germline CDR1 SEHNR, CDR2 FQNEAQ (reference sequence). The CDR3: CASSFGRGLAGPNEQFF. CDR3 coding DNA: TGTGCCAGCAGCTTTGGTCGAGGGCTAGCGGGCCCAAATGAGCAGTTCTTC.